One sample yielded the 8 T cell receptor beta chains listed below, sequenced in a study of T cells in women clearing cervical HPV infection. Sequencing was performed with immunoSEQ multiplex PCR; in TCRdb, only in-frame clones are kept and a portion is missing. With some 32,000 clones in the sample, the ten largest clones hold about 3.4%. Sequenced sample: blood buffy coat. These receptor sequences come from a woman between 18 and 70 years old with a cervical HPV16 infection that either progressed to CIN3+ or cleared (not recorded which).

A remark on this clone: From the germline J gene comes the end of the CDR3, since the read stops 3 residues before it. The chain has TRBV2 and TRBJ1-1; D may be TRBD1 (6 bases). CDR1 and CDR2 (germline): SNHLY, FYNNEI. There are 16 residues in the CDR3. V was trimmed by 6 bases and J by 0 bases, leaving 17 bases between them. The covered CDR3 bases are TGTGCCAGCAGAGAGAACAGGGCTGGGATGAACACTGAA. Translation: CASRENRAGMNTE. The full CDR3 protein is CASRENRAGMNTEAFF.

Comment on this clone: The read comes to an end 3 residues before the CDR3 does, leaving the germline J gene to fill in the end. V usage is TRBV19 and J usage is TRBJ1-5; 7 nucleotides agree with TRBD1. Trimming removed 3 bases from V and 4 bases from J; junction bases left unmatched: 6. Germline lookup yields CDR1 LNHDA and CDR2 SQIVND (reference sequence). The CDR3 covers 15 residues. CDR3 DNA, as far as it was read: TGTGCCAGTAGTATTCTGGCAGGGGGTAATCAGCCC. Translation gives CASSILAGGNQP. The full-length CDR3 reads as CASSILAGGNQPQHF.

A word on this clone: Read data end 3 residues before the CDR3 end; the end is taken from the germline J gene. The same CDR3 can be traced to other DNA sequences in this sample. The rearrangement links TRBV18 to TRBJ2-5, with D possibly TRBD1 on 6 matching bases. CDR3 size: 15 residues. V was trimmed by 6 bases and J by 4 bases, leaving 18 bases between them. Germline V gene data show CDR1 as KGHSH and CDR2 as LQKENI. The CDR3 bases that were read are TGTGCCAGCTCCCCCCCGGGACAAGAAGGAGAGACC. Translating it yields CASSPPGQEGET. The entire CDR3 protein is CASSPPGQEGETQYF.

The chain's CDR3 is CASGLVLGPRPDTQYF. CDR3 bases read: TGTGCTAGTGGTTTGGTATTGGGGCCGCGCCCAGATACG. The rearrangement joins TRBV12-5 to TRBJ2-3; possible D gene TRBD1, 5 bases. The CDR3 end is not reached by the read, which stops 3 residues before it; the germline J gene fills it in. Germline CDR1 LGHNT, CDR2 FRNRAP. V was pared by 0 bases and J by 4 bases, with 14 bases between. The CDR3 is 16 amino acids.

CDR3 sequence reads: CASSLRTSGGAYEQYF. The sequenced part of the CDR3 DNA is TGTGCCAGCTCACTACGGACTAGCGGGGGGGCCTACGAG. V usage is TRBV18 and J usage is TRBJ2-7, with 15 bases fitting TRBD2. Read sequence stops 3 residues before the CDR3 end, and the germline J gene provides the missing end. V was clipped by 4 bases and J by 2 bases; unmatched bases: 3. CDR1 and CDR2 (germline): KGHSH, LQKENI. The CDR3 loop spans 16 amino acids.

Worth noting for this clone: The read ends 3 residues early relative to the CDR3; the germline J gene fills the gap. The J gene is TRBJ1-1, the V gene TRBV20-1, with 11 bases aligning to TRBD1. V lost 3 bases and J lost 4; bases outside the gene matches: 13. There are 17 residues in the CDR3. Germline CDR1 DFQATT, CDR2 SNEGSKA (reference sequence). The CDR3 region is CSARTVGTGGMGTEAFF. CDR3 DNA (partial): TGCAGTGCTAGGACCGTTGGGACAGGGGGAATGGGCACTGAA.

This clone is identified as medium-sized from frequency. The sequence runs out 3 residues before the end of the CDR3; the remainder is reconstructed from the germline J gene. The chain recombines TRBV7-3 with TRBJ2-2; D unclear. The CDR3 contains 13 residues. The V and J ends lost 6 bases and 4 bases respectively, with 9 bases between them. The germline CDR1 and CDR2 sequences are SGHTA and FQGTGA. The CDR3 is CASSPTSTGELFF. The part of the CDR3 DNA that was read is TGTGCCAGCAGTCCAACATCCACCGGGGAG.

The CDR3 here is CASSGGGGAYNEQFF. The CDR3 bases that were read are TGTGCCAGCAGCGGTGGCGGGGGGGCTTACAATGAG. The chain has TRBV9 and TRBJ2-1, with 9 bases fitting TRBD2. The read terminates 3 residues ahead of where the CDR3 ends, so the germline J gene completes it. This CDR3 has 15 amino acids. CDR1 and CDR2 (germline): SGDLS, YYNGEE. Trimming at V came to 3 bases and at J to 4 bases, leaving 5 bases not matched to a gene.